Listed below are T cell receptor beta chains from one sample, sequenced in a study of cytomegalovirus exposure and HLA in healthy donors. Only in-frame clones appear in the TCRdb table, and some are missing; sequencing was by immunoSEQ multiplex PCR. This sample's clone table lists about 60,000 clones. The sequenced sample was PBMCs. The receptors here all came from a woman aged 18 to 35 in good health and CMV-seronegative. Both conserved end residues are part of each CDR3. A D gene is named only where the DNA matches it firmly. Size is stated for part of the rows, as once, few or many counts, or as a class when the clone is expanded.

abundance: NA; v_gene: TRBV11-2; d_gene: TRBD1; j_gene: TRBJ1-5; CDR3aa: CASSLGQGLGNQPQHF; CDR3nt: TGTGCCAGCAGCTTAGGACAGGGATTGGGCAATCAGCCCCAGCATTTT
abundance: NA; v_gene: TRBV18; d_gene: TRBD1; j_gene: TRBJ1-4; CDR3aa: CASSPGTGLNEKLFF; CDR3nt: TGTGCCAGCTCACCCGGGACAGGTCTTAATGAAAAACTGTTTTTT
abundance: NA; v_gene: TRBV7-2; d_gene: TRBD1; j_gene: TRBJ1-2; CDR3aa: CASSRTETGMSDGYTF; CDR3nt: TGTGCCAGCAGCAGAACAGAGACAGGGATGAGCGATGGCTACACCTTC
abundance: NA; v_gene: TRBV5-1; d_gene: TRBD2; j_gene: TRBJ2-5; CDR3aa: CASSAVAGEETQYF; CDR3nt: TGCGCCAGCAGCGCCGTAGCGGGGGAAGAGACCCAGTACTTC
abundance: NA; v_gene: TRBV4-1; d_gene: TRBD1; j_gene: TRBJ2-5; CDR3aa: CASRQGTGEGETQYF; CDR3nt: TGCGCCAGCAGACAAGGGACAGGCGAGGGGGAGACCCAGTACTTC
abundance: NA; v_gene: TRBV28; d_gene: NA; j_gene: TRBJ2-2; CDR3aa: CASGPRWGGVETGELFF; CDR3nt: TGTGCCAGCGGCCCTCGGTGGGGAGGAGTGGAGACCGGGGAGCTGTTTTTT
abundance: NA; v_gene: TRBV9; d_gene: NA; j_gene: TRBJ2-1; CDR3aa: CASSAWASSNEQFF; CDR3nt: TGTGCCAGCAGCGCCTGGGCGTCCAGCAATGAGCAGTTCTTC
abundance: NA; v_gene: TRBV7-9; d_gene: NA; j_gene: TRBJ2-7; CDR3aa: CASSLGGGRQLSYEQYF; CDR3nt: TGTGCCAGCAGCTTAGGGGGTGGCAGACAGCTTTCCTACGAGCAGTACTTC
abundance: NA; v_gene: TRBV18; d_gene: NA; j_gene: TRBJ2-4; CDR3aa: CASSPELAKNIQYF; CDR3nt: TGTGCCAGCTCACCGGAGCTAGCCAAAAACATTCAGTACTTC
abundance: NA; v_gene: TRBV9; d_gene: NA; j_gene: TRBJ2-5; CDR3aa: CASSQAGTSQETQYF; CDR3nt: TGTGCCAGCAGCCAAGCAGGTACAAGCCAAGAGACCCAGTACTTC
abundance: NA; v_gene: TRBV14; d_gene: NA; j_gene: TRBJ2-7; CDR3aa: CASSHRRGRATYEQYF; CDR3nt: TGTGCCAGCAGCCATCGGCGGGGGCGAGCTACCTACGAGCAGTACTTC
abundance: NA; v_gene: TRBV5-6; d_gene: TRBD1; j_gene: TRBJ2-7; CDR3aa: CASSHWGQGREQYF; CDR3nt: TGTGCCAGCAGCCACTGGGGACAGGGTCGCGAGCAGTACTTC
abundance: NA; v_gene: TRBV5-6; d_gene: TRBD2; j_gene: TRBJ2-1; CDR3aa: CASSFRLAGAYEQFF; CDR3nt: TGTGCCAGCAGCTTTAGACTAGCGGGGGCTTATGAGCAGTTCTTC
abundance: medium-sized; v_gene: TRBV6-4; d_gene: NA; j_gene: TRBJ1-1; CDR3aa: CASSDSMGAGTEAFF; CDR3nt: TGTGCCAGCAGTGACTCGATGGGGGCTGGTACTGAAGCTTTCTTT
abundance: NA; v_gene: TRBV10-3; d_gene: TRBD1; j_gene: TRBJ2-5; CDR3aa: CAIGGQGGQETQYF; CDR3nt: TGTGCCATCGGTGGACAGGGGGGCCAAGAGACCCAGTACTTC
abundance: NA; v_gene: TRBV7-2; d_gene: NA; j_gene: TRBJ2-3; CDR3aa: CASSANQADTQYF; CDR3nt: TGTGCCAGCAGCGCGAACCAGGCAGATACGCAGTATTTT
abundance: NA; v_gene: TRBV6-6; d_gene: NA; j_gene: TRBJ2-7; CDR3aa: CASSHWTELYEQYF; CDR3nt: TGTGCCAGCAGTCACTGGACAGAACTTTACGAGCAGTACTTC
abundance: NA; v_gene: TRBV30; d_gene: NA; j_gene: TRBJ1-6; CDR3aa: CAWSQAGGSPLHF; CDR3nt: TGTGCCTGGAGTCAAGCGGGAGGGTCACCCCTCCACTTT
abundance: NA; v_gene: TRBV7-2; d_gene: TRBD1; j_gene: TRBJ1-5; CDR3aa: CASSTSTGMVQPQHF; CDR3nt: TGTGCCAGCAGCACTTCGACAGGGATGGTTCAGCCCCAGCATTTT
abundance: NA; v_gene: TRBV7-9; d_gene: NA; j_gene: TRBJ2-7; CDR3aa: CASSFPLSHEQYF; CDR3nt: TGTGCCAGCAGCTTCCCCCTTTCCCACGAGCAGTACTTC
abundance: NA; v_gene: TRBV7-9; d_gene: TRBD1; j_gene: TRBJ1-4; CDR3aa: CASSPTGDSEKLFF; CDR3nt: TGTGCCAGCAGCCCCACAGGGGATAGTGAAAAACTGTTTTTT
abundance: NA; v_gene: TRBV5-4; d_gene: TRBD2; j_gene: TRBJ2-2; CDR3aa: CASSSGLVGGTGELFF; CDR3nt: TGTGCCAGCAGCTCCGGACTAGTTGGGGGTACCGGGGAGCTGTTTTTT
abundance: NA; v_gene: TRBV19; d_gene: NA; j_gene: TRBJ2-1; CDR3aa: CAAYERASSEEQFF; CDR3nt: TGTGCCGCTTATGAGCGGGCGTCTAGCGAGGAGCAGTTCTTC
abundance: NA; v_gene: TRBV28; d_gene: TRBD1; j_gene: TRBJ1-2; CDR3aa: CASSWGQDYGYTF; CDR3nt: TGTGCCAGCAGTTGGGGACAGGACTATGGCTACACCTTC
abundance: NA; v_gene: TRBV1; d_gene: NA; j_gene: TRBJ2-1; CDR3aa: CTSSRLDGLASYNEQFF; CDR3nt: TGCACCAGCAGCCGACTAGACGGGCTAGCGTCCTACAATGAGCAGTTCTTC
abundance: NA; v_gene: TRBV7-2; d_gene: NA; j_gene: TRBJ2-7; CDR3aa: CASSASQGLEQYF; CDR3nt: TGTGCCAGCAGCGCTAGCCAGGGACTCGAGCAGTACTTC
abundance: NA; v_gene: TRBV11-2; d_gene: TRBD2; j_gene: TRBJ2-7; CDR3aa: CASRKTPGSGTNYEQYF; CDR3nt: TGTGCCAGCAGAAAGACCCCGGGTAGCGGGACGAATTACGAGCAGTACTTC
abundance: NA; v_gene: TRBV5-6; d_gene: TRBD2; j_gene: TRBJ2-7; CDR3aa: CASSPGTSLYEQYF; CDR3nt: TGTGCCAGCAGCCCAGGGACTAGTTTGTACGAGCAGTACTTC
abundance: NA; v_gene: TRBV29-1; d_gene: TRBD2; j_gene: TRBJ2-1; CDR3aa: CSVDSGGGPNEQFF; CDR3nt: TGCAGCGTTGATTCGGGGGGGGGACCCAATGAGCAGTTCTTC
abundance: NA; v_gene: TRBV4-2; d_gene: TRBD1; j_gene: TRBJ2-7; CDR3aa: CASSPSGTGLYEQYF; CDR3nt: TGTGCCAGCAGCCCATCCGGGACAGGGCTATACGAGCAGTACTTC
abundance: NA; v_gene: TRBV30; d_gene: TRBD1; j_gene: TRBJ2-7; CDR3aa: CAWSDRTGLYEQYF; CDR3nt: TGTGCCTGGAGTGATAGGACAGGTCTCTACGAGCAGTACTTC
abundance: NA; v_gene: TRBV6-1; d_gene: NA; j_gene: TRBJ1-1; CDR3aa: CASSEMSEDTEAFF; CDR3nt: TGTGCCAGCAGTGAAATGTCCGAGGACACTGAAGCTTTCTTT
abundance: NA; v_gene: TRBV4-2; d_gene: TRBD1; j_gene: TRBJ2-7; CDR3aa: CASSHSTGTGSAYEQYF; CDR3nt: TGTGCCAGCAGCCACAGTACCGGGACAGGGAGCGCCTACGAGCAGTACTTC
abundance: NA; v_gene: TRBV4-1; d_gene: TRBD2; j_gene: TRBJ2-3; CDR3aa: CASSQDRGGPDKQYF; CDR3nt: TGCGCCAGCAGCCAAGATCGGGGGGGCCCAGATAAGCAGTATTTT
abundance: NA; v_gene: TRBV7-2; d_gene: NA; j_gene: TRBJ1-5; CDR3aa: CASSLVSDNQPQHF; CDR3nt: TGTGCCAGCAGCTTAGTGTCAGACAATCAGCCCCAGCATTTT
abundance: NA; v_gene: TRBV6-1; d_gene: TRBD2; j_gene: TRBJ2-4; CDR3aa: CASSEEVAGGPDIQYF; CDR3nt: TGTGCCAGCAGTGAAGAGGTAGCGGGGGGGCCGGACATTCAGTACTTC
abundance: NA; v_gene: TRBV5-1; d_gene: TRBD1; j_gene: TRBJ2-5; CDR3aa: CASSISPGQGVGKTQYF; CDR3nt: TGCGCCAGCAGCATCTCTCCGGGACAGGGGGTGGGGAAGACCCAGTACTTC
abundance: NA; v_gene: TRBV5-1; d_gene: NA; j_gene: TRBJ2-5; CDR3aa: CASSLEQDQETQYF; CDR3nt: TGCGCCAGCAGCTTGGAGCAGGACCAAGAGACCCAGTACTTC
abundance: NA; v_gene: TRBV9; d_gene: TRBD2; j_gene: TRBJ2-3; CDR3aa: CASSASGGLAQTSTDTQYF; CDR3nt: TGTGCCAGCAGCGCCTCTGGGGGACTAGCGCAGACTAGCACAGATACGCAGTATTTT
abundance: NA; v_gene: TRBV7-9; d_gene: NA; j_gene: TRBJ1-1; CDR3aa: CASSLDRGNEAFF; CDR3nt: TGTGCCAGCAGCTTAGACCGGGGGAATGAAGCTTTCTTT
abundance: NA; v_gene: TRBV7-9; d_gene: NA; j_gene: TRBJ1-2; CDR3aa: CASSLVRGYGYTF; CDR3nt: TGTGCCAGCAGCTTAGTTAGGGGGTATGGCTACACCTTC
abundance: NA; v_gene: TRBV11-2; d_gene: TRBD2; j_gene: TRBJ2-7; CDR3aa: CASSHGGGPYEQYF; CDR3nt: TGTGCCAGCAGCCACGGGGGAGGGCCATACGAGCAGTACTTC
abundance: NA; v_gene: TRBV5-1; d_gene: NA; j_gene: TRBJ2-7; CDR3aa: CASSLPTRDEQYF; CDR3nt: TGCGCCAGCAGCCTACCAACACGGGACGAGCAGTACTTC
abundance: NA; v_gene: TRBV25-1; d_gene: TRBD1; j_gene: TRBJ1-1; CDR3aa: CASSPLTGVPTEAFF; CDR3nt: TGTGCCAGCAGCCCATTGACAGGGGTCCCCACTGAAGCTTTCTTT
abundance: NA; v_gene: TRBV5-1; d_gene: NA; j_gene: TRBJ2-7; CDR3aa: CASSLAPAAYEQYF; CDR3nt: TGCGCCAGCAGCTTGGCCCCAGCGGCCTACGAGCAGTACTTC
abundance: NA; v_gene: TRBV5-1; d_gene: NA; j_gene: TRBJ2-3; CDR3aa: CASSPMTRIGTDTQYF; CDR3nt: TGCGCCAGCAGCCCAATGACTAGGATAGGCACAGATACGCAGTATTTT
abundance: NA; v_gene: TRBV18; d_gene: NA; j_gene: TRBJ2-2; CDR3aa: CASSSTGPANTGELFF; CDR3nt: TGTGCCAGCTCATCCACAGGACCCGCGAACACCGGGGAGCTGTTTTTT